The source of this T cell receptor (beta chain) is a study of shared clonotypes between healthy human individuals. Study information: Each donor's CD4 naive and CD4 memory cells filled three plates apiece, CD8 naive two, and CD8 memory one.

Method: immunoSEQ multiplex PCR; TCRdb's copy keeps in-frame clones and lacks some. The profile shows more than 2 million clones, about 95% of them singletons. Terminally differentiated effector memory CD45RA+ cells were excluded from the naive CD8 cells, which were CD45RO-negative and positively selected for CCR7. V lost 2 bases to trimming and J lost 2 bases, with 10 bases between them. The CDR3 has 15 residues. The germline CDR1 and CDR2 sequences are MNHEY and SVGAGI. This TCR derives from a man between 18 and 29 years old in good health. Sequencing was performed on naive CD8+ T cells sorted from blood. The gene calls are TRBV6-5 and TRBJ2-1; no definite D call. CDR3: CASSYERPTYNEQFF. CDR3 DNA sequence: TGTGCCAGCAGTTACGAAAGGCCCACCTACAATGAGCAGTTCTTC.